The 2 T cell receptor beta chains below were found in one sample sequenced in a study of blood T cell repertoires in COVID-19. Method: immunoSEQ multiplex PCR; TCRdb's copy keeps in-frame clones and lacks some. The sample has about 120,000 clones, about 85% seen once. Sequenced material: peripheral blood. Every receptor here comes from a man at least 80 years old with acute or convalescent COVID-19.

This chain links TRBV11-2 with TRBJ2-7; 9 bases map to TRBD2. Trimming cost V 4 bases and J 2 bases; bases outside gene matches: 12. The CDR3 runs 17 residues. The germline gives CDR1 SGHAT, CDR2 FQNNGV. The CDR3 DNA reads as TGTGCCAGCAGCTCCCCTCGTCTAGCGGGGAGAGCCTACGAGCAGTACTTC. Its translation is CASSSPRLAGRAYEQYF.

The chain joins TRBV5-8 to TRBJ1-1; 8 nucleotides match TRBD1. J gave up 0 bases and V 2 bases, and 9 bases lay outside the gene matches. This CDR3 spans 17 amino acids. The germline V gene has CDR1 SGHTS and CDR2 YDEGEE. In nucleotides, the CDR3 is TGTGCCAGCAGCTTTGGGACAGGAGTTTCCATGAACACTGAAGCTTTCTTT. Translating it yields CASSFGTGVSMNTEAFF. Together with reference TRBV5-8 and TRBJ1-1, the CDR3 gives the full variable domain: EAGVTQSPTHLIKTRGQQATLRCSPISGHTSVYWYQQALGLGLQFLLWYDEGEERNRGNFPPRFSGRQFPNYSSELNVNALELEDSALYLCASSFGTGVSMNTEAFFGQGTRLTVV.